This section outlines one T cell receptor (beta chain) sequence together with its context. Its antigen is unidentified. The entry originates in a study of memory CD4+ T cells and cytomegalovirus serostatus. Study-wide background: This sample comes from healthy Belgian adults, eight to ten CMV seropositive, around 26 seronegative.

Study-level findings and limits: CD4+ memory repertoires contained about two fifths of the roughly 160 reported CMV TCRbeta sequences. Suggested: most of the CMV-linked TCR signature lies in CD4+ memory cells.

The sort gate was single viable CD3+CD4+CD8-CD45RO+ cells for memory CD4+ T cells. J was trimmed by 3 bases and V by 7 bases; bases with no gene match: 6. The CDR3 totals 14 residues. The germline V gene has CDR1 MDHEN and CDR2 SYDVKM. In the source study's methods: Out-of-frame sequences were removed, leaving 2 million or so distinct TCRbeta sequences. Libraries were prepared by immunoSEQ multiplex PCR; TCRdb keeps only in-frame clonotypes and omits some of them. The V and J calls and clone size were taken over from that table, and D and trimming were inferred from the DNA. Of under 85,000 clones listed, about 78% are singletons.

The chain joins TRBV28 to TRBJ2-3; 8 bases align to TRBD2. The clonotype was recovered from an adult in good health and CMV-seropositive. Sample: memory CD4+ T cells from blood. CDR3 loop: CASIAGLGTDTQYF. In DNA, the CDR3 is TGTGCCAGCATAGCGGGGCTGGGGACAGATACGCAGTATTTT.